This TCR beta chain came from a study of T cell responses to AZD1222 COVID-19 vaccine. Study-level findings and limits: It was only a handful of AZD1222 recipients who were seropositive at baseline. Spike-specific TCR breadth and depth rose after two AZD1222 doses.

Germline V CDR1 and CDR2: SGHTA, FQGTGA. The V and J ends lost 5 bases and 8 bases respectively, with 18 bases between them. The CDR3 has 14 residues. Note on this clone: Its antigen is currently unknown.

Generated by immunoSEQ multiplex PCR, the TCRdb table keeps only in-frame clones and is missing some. The sample yields 150,000 to 200,000 clones, 85% to 95% seen once. Specimen: peripheral blood, collected on day 0 of AZD1222 vaccination. This chain joins TRBV7-3 and TRBJ1-1, with D unclear. The receptor comes from an adult in good health. CDR3 residues: CASSRQGPLTEAFF. The CDR3 DNA follows: TGTGCCAGCAGCAGGCAAGGGCCGTTAACCGAAGCTTTCTTT.